This T cell receptor beta chain came from a study of T cell responses to AZD1222 COVID-19 vaccine. Points on this clone: Its antigen is not known.

Study conclusions and caveats: Every sample of the repertoires postdated the peak T cell response.

Germline CDR1 MNHEY, CDR2 SVGEGT. This CDR3 has 16 amino acids. V shed 6 bases, J shed 1 base, and the junction held 5 bases outside the gene matches. Produced via immunoSEQ multiplex PCR; TCRdb's table is partial and in-frame only. The data contain around 260,000 clones, approximately 93% of them singletons. Here the sequenced sample was peripheral blood, taken on day 0 of AZD1222 vaccination. This receptor was identified in an adult in good health. The rearrangement joins TRBV6-2 or TRBV6-3 to TRBJ2-3; TRBD2 agrees at 12 bases. The CDR3 region is CASSPGLAGRTDTQYF. DNA for the CDR3: TGTGCCAGCAGCCCCGGACTAGCGGGGCGCACAGATACGCAGTATTTT.